This T cell receptor (beta chain) was identified in a study of cytomegalovirus exposure and HLA in healthy donors. Germline loops: CDR1 SEHNR, CDR2 FQNEAQ (reference sequence). This CDR3 is 13 amino acids long. The germline V and J ends were trimmed by 3 bases and 3 bases, with 8 bases remaining between them. Concerning this clone itself: Its antigen is currently unknown.

The PCR ran on 60 Vbeta and 13 Jbeta primers. Some clones are missing from TCRdb's copy, which holds only in-frame ones; the method was immunoSEQ multiplex PCR. The repertoire holds 150,000 to 170,000 clones, with more than 60% as singletons. Findings of the study overall: The authors later linked a missense DCLRE1C variant to TCR beta V- and J-gene trimming.

This sequence was found in a woman aged 35 to 49 in good health and CMV-seronegative. Specimen: PBMCs. The chain combines TRBV7-9 with TRBJ1-2, with D possibly matching TRBD1 (6 bases). The CDR3 loop is CASSFGQHYGYTF. CDR3 coding DNA: TGTGCCAGCAGCTTCGGACAGCACTATGGCTACACCTTC.